This T cell receptor beta chain was obtained from a study of CD8 T cells in ankylosing spondylitis. Study-level points and caveats: Blood of patients with ankylosing spondylitis appeared to be characterized by a TCR beta motif of eight highly homologous variants. Clones tied to disease were said to be significantly enriched in matched ankylosing spondylitis synovial fluid.

Researchers built TCR beta libraries using quantitative 5'-RACE with molecular barcodes. TCRdb independently ran MiXCR on the 5' RACE reads; one entry per CDR3 protein. This sample has about 840,000 distinct CDR3 sequences, with 12% found just once. Per the germline V gene, CDR1 is DFQATT and CDR2 is SNEGSKA (reference sequence). CDR3 length equals 14 residues. Trimming left V 1 base short and J 2 bases short, with 11 bases between. This clonotype was observed a few times. Antigen unknown. What was sequenced was blood, either unsorted or a sorted T cell fraction (not recorded which). This sequence was found in a male donor with ankylosing spondylitis. V is TRBV20-1 and J is TRBJ2-5; D is perhaps TRBD2 (5 bases). For the CDR3, the DNA is TGCAGTGCTAGAGGGTGGGAGACTCAAGAGACCCAGTACTTC. Protein product: CSARGWETQETQYF.